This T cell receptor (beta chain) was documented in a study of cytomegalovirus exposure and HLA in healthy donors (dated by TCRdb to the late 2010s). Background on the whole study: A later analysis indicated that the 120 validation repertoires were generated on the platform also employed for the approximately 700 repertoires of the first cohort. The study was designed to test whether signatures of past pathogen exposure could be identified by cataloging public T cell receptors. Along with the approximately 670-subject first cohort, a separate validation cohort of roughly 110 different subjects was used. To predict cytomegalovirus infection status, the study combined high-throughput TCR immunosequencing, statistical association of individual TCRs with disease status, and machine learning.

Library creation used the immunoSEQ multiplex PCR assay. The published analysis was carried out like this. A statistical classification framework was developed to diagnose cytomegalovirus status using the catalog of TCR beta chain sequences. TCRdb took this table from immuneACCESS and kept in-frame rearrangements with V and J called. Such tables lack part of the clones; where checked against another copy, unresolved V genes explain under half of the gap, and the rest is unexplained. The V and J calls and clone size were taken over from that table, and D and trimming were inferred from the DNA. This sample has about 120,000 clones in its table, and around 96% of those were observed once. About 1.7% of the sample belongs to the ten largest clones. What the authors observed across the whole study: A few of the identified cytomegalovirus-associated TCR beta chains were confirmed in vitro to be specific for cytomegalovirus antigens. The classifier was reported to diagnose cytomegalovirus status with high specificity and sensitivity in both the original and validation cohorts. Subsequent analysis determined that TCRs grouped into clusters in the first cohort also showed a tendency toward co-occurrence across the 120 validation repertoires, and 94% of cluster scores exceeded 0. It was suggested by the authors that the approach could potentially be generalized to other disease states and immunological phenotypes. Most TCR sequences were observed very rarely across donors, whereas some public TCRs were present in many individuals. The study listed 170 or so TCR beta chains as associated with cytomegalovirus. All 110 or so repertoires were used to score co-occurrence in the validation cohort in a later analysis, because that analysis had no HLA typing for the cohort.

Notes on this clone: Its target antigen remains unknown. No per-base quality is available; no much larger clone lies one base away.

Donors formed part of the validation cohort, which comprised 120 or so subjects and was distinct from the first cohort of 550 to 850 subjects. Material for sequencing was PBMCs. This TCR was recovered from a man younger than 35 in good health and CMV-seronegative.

The CDR3 in this case is CASSQRDGGANEQYF. The nucleotide sequence is given as TGTGCCAGCAGCCAGAGGGACGGGGGGGCGAACGAGCAGTACTTC. Here the chain combines TRBV4-2 and TRBJ2-7; TRBD2 agrees with 8 junctional bases. CDR1 and CDR2, looked up from the germline V gene, are LGHNA and YNFKEQ. Trimming accounts for 3 bases at V and 5 bases at J, while the number of junction bases matched to no gene is 9. Measured from the cysteine to the phenylalanine, the CDR3 is 15 residues long. The DNA shown is the 45-base CDR3, in frame from base 1.